The rows below give T cell receptor beta chains drawn from one sample of a study of T cells in Graves' hyperthyroidism and ophthalmopathy. TCRdb re-called the multiplex PCR reads with MiXCR, one entry per CDR3 protein. In the table there are 150,000 to 200,000 distinct CDR3 sequences, about 18% of which are singletons. Sequenced material: blood. These receptors all come from a woman in her fifties or sixties with Graves' hyperthyroidism. Both conserved end residues are trimmed from each CDR3.

v_call	j_call	cdr3_aa
TRBV7-9	TRBJ2-3	ASSLVPQGSDTQY
TRBV3-1	TRBJ2-1	ASSPSGRGGYNEQF
TRBV18	TRBJ1-4	ASSSRPRKEKLF
TRBV12-3/TRBV12-4	TRBJ1-1	ASKGNREAF
TRBV7-9	TRBJ2-5	ASSLSGTQETQY
TRBV7-9	TRBJ2-3	ASSLAAQGSTDTQY
TRBV6-1	TRBJ1-3	ASSPNRGFGNTIY
TRBV7-2	TRBJ2-7	ASSLADEAANEQY
TRBV10-3	TRBJ2-3	AIGGVTDTQY
TRBV3-1	TRBJ2-2	ASSQGYGQGNTGELF
TRBV7-8	TRBJ1-2	ASSLETVAGYT
TRBV19	TRBJ2-1	ASSVNPNPSYNEQF
TRBV4-1	TRBJ1-1	ASSLDFPPTGETF
TRBV9	TRBJ2-3	ASSLAGASGGPDTQY
TRBV20-1	TRBJ1-2	SAPINTGQGYT
TRBV28	TRBJ2-3	ASSSPGTGGTDTQY
TRBV12-3/TRBV12-4	TRBJ1-2	ASSSTAYGYT
TRBV2	TRBJ1-5	ASSGGDRGQPQH
TRBV20-1	TRBJ2-7	SAQPGQGFYEQY
TRBV20-1	TRBJ1-2	SARDSGVPTYGYT
TRBV7-2	TRBJ2-3	ASSSRSGDTDTQY
TRBV6-1	TRBJ2-7	ASRTLTRGAVQY
TRBV7-2	TRBJ2-3	ASSLSRRELDTQY
TRBV27	TRBJ2-5	ASRGQSQETQY
TRBV12-3/TRBV12-4	TRBJ2-1	ASSKGAGGYNEQF
TRBV4-2	TRBJ2-2	ASRPSAGGPQTGELF
TRBV20-1	TRBJ1-2	SAEVDGYT
TRBV15	TRBJ2-3	ATSRLGRDTQY
TRBV4-1	TRBJ1-1	ASSQEPSQTRAF
TRBV2	TRBJ1-6	ASRVTGNNSPLH
TRBV7-9	TRBJ1-3	ASSYPEGQGAFGNTIY
TRBV4-2	TRBJ1-2	ASSQAGGFYGYT
TRBV13	TRBJ2-7	ASSQRGLTYEQY
TRBV7-2	TRBJ1-5	ASSLAVGDQPQH
TRBV7-8	TRBJ2-3	ASSFNNRGGSTDTQY
TRBV28	TRBJ2-7	ASSSGGTEQY
TRBV29-1	TRBJ1-5	SVKDSFNQPQH
TRBV6-1	TRBJ1-3	ASKQGPQGNTIY
TRBV7-2	TRBJ1-1	ASKDRGIGTEAF
TRBV7-2	TRBJ2-3	ASSLDRRYTDTQY
TRBV18	TRBJ1-6	ASSPVPRSSYNSPLH